These T cell receptor beta chains were read from a single sample in a study of shared clonotypes between healthy human individuals. The method was immunoSEQ multiplex PCR; TCRdb's version includes in-frame clones alone and lacks a portion of them. The data show about 660,000 clones, around 74% seen once. What was sequenced was memory CD4+ T cells sorted from blood. These receptor sequences come from a woman aged 25 to 45 in good health. CDR3s leave out the opening cysteine and the closing phenylalanine or tryptophan. D genes are given only for firm matches.

V gene	D gene	J gene	CDR3 protein
TRBV4-1	TRBD2	TRBJ2-3	ASSRRTSGHTDTQY
TRBV4-1	-	TRBJ2-3	ASSQDLAGADTQY
TRBV7-9	-	TRBJ1-2	ASSSIGGHTDYGYT
TRBV7-9	-	TRBJ1-1	AIPTGILNTEAF
TRBV5-1	-	TRBJ1-1	ASSRSTGDGEAF
TRBV27	-	TRBJ1-2	ASSLKQGRNYGYT
TRBV4-2	-	TRBJ2-1	ASSSRGAIDEQF
TRBV15	TRBD1	TRBJ1-2	ATSSGDRAGYT
TRBV19	-	TRBJ2-1	ASSGLAYEQF
TRBV25-1	-	TRBJ2-3	ASSNLDTQY
TRBV7-6	-	TRBJ1-2	ASSQTTGSYGYT
TRBV5-1	-	TRBJ1-3	ASRPFRDPGNTIY
TRBV5-6	TRBD1	TRBJ2-1	ASSLTVGTGGYNEQF
TRBV27	-	TRBJ2-3	ASSRELGDTQY
TRBV18	-	TRBJ1-5	ASSPTGNQPQH
TRBV19	-	TRBJ1-5	ASSIGWGSNQPQH
TRBV2	TRBD2	TRBJ2-2	ASRPTSGSTGELF
TRBV4-1	-	TRBJ2-3	ASSGARLADTQY
TRBV5-1	TRBD1	TRBJ2-3	ASSSGQDTDTQY
TRBV4-2	TRBD2	TRBJ2-1	ASSQASGMYNEQF
TRBV18	TRBD2	TRBJ2-3	ASSPWGEGRPDTQY
TRBV7-9	TRBD2	TRBJ2-3	ASSLAGVTSTDTQY
TRBV7-9	TRBD1	TRBJ2-5	ASSFGQGAVGETQY
TRBV19	-	TRBJ1-1	ASSGWVNTEAF
TRBV9	-	TRBJ1-3	ASSDDSLSGNTIY
TRBV4-1	-	TRBJ1-3	ASSQGKGNSGNTIY
TRBV28	TRBD2	TRBJ2-3	ASSSITSGTDTQY
TRBV10-1	TRBD1	TRBJ2-7	ASSGTGVVEQY
TRBV27	-	TRBJ1-2	ASSLGHSNDGYT
TRBV2	TRBD1	TRBJ2-7	ASSAETGDEQY
TRBV6-5	TRBD2	TRBJ2-7	ASSYTGGGYEQY
TRBV19	-	TRBJ1-1	ASTTGHQDWNTEAF
TRBV7-8	-	TRBJ1-1	ASSLGQTKNTEAF
TRBV28	-	TRBJ1-1	ASSLNSPEAF
TRBV6-4	TRBD1	TRBJ1-4	ASSDHRG
TRBV7-9	TRBD1	TRBJ2-7	ASSFSDRPYEQY
TRBV7-9	TRBD2	TRBJ2-3	ASSLARTSGLADTQY
TRBV7-9	-	TRBJ2-1	ASSLVWGAYNEQF
TRBV15	-	TRBJ1-1	ATSRVYPGSGTEAF
TRBV30	-	-	AWSASSYEQY
TRBV2	-	TRBJ1-2	ASSEHEYYGYT
TRBV5-4	TRBD1	TRBJ2-7	ASTDRAGSYEQY
TRBV7-9	TRBD1	TRBJ2-3	ASSPTGFSTDTQY
TRBV6-5	TRBD1	TRBJ1-1	ASRQGATEAF
TRBV14	-	TRBJ1-2	ASSPLFEGVYGYT
TRBV10-1	-	TRBJ2-1	ASSGRTYNEQF
TRBV28	TRBD1	TRBJ1-5	AAKTGGAGDQPQH
TRBV4-2	-	TRBJ2-5	ASSRSGGLQETQY
TRBV5-4	-	TRBJ2-7	ASSLQVSSYEQY
TRBV5-4	-	TRBJ1-2	ATTLIGEGQTGYT
TRBV25-1	TRBD1	TRBJ2-1	ASSGGQGYPYNEQF
TRBV4-1	-	TRBJ1-3	ASSQEGGRAPGTIY
TRBV14	-	TRBJ1-2	ASSHYIGGSNYGYT
TRBV5-6	TRBD2	TRBJ2-1	ASSLASSGTEQF
TRBV19	TRBD1	TRBJ2-3	ASSTYRGDWDTQY